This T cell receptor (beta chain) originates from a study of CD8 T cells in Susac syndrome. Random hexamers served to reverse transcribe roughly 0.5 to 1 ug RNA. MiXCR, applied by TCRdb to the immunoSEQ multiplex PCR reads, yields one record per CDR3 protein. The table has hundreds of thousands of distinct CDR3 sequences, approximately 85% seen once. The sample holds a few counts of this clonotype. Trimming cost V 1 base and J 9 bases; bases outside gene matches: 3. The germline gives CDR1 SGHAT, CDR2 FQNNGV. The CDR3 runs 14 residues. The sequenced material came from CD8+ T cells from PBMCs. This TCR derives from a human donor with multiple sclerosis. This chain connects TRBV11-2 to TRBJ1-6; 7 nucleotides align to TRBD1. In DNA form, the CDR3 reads TGTGCCAGCAGCTTAGGACAGGGAACTTCACCCCTCCACTTT. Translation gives CASSLGQGTSPLHF.